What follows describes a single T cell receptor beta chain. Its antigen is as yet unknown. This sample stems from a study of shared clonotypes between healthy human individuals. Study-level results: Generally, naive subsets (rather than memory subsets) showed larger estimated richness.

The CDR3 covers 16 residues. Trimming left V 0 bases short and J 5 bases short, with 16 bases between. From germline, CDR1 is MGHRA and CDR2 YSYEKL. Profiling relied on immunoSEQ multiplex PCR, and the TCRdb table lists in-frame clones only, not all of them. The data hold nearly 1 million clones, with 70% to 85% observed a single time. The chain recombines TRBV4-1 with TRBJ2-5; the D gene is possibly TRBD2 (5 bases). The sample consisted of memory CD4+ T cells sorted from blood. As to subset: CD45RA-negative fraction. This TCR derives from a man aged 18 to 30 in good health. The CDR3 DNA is TGCGCCAGCAGCCAAGATCTAGACCAGTGGAGGGAGACCCAGTACTTC. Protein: CASSQDLDQWRETQYF.